This record concerns one TCR beta chain sequence. What it binds is not known. The CDR3 is made up of 13 amino acids. V was pared by 7 bases and J by 1 base, with 10 bases between. Looked up from germline, CDR1 is SGHDT and CDR2 is YYEEEE. This entry is derived from a study of CD8+ T cells in alopecia areata. Points from the study as a whole: Relative to mice, TCR sharing across patients was less clear, a difference possibly HLA-related. Normal skin contains resident alphabeta T cells, and these are also sequenced in scalp samples.

RNA, once extracted, was reverse transcribed into cDNA for use as the sequencing template. The table came from immunoSEQ multiplex PCR; TCRdb's copy has only in-frame clones and leaves some out. The sample holds around 150,000 clones, roughly 50% seen once. This clonotype originated in a human donor in good health. The chain combines TRBV5-6 with TRBJ2-3; tentative D call: TRBD1 (5 bases). The sample taken for sequencing was CD4+ T cells sorted from blood. The CDR3 protein is CASYLGGTDTQYF. The DNA of the CDR3 is TGTGCCAGCTACTTAGGGGGCACAGATACGCAGTATTTT.